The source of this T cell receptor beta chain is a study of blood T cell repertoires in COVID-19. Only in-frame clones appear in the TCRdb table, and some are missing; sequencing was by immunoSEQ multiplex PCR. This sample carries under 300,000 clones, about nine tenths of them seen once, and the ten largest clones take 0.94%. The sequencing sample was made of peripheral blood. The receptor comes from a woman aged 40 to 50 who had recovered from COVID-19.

The CDR3 bases are TGTGCCAGTAGTATCGGGCAGGGGGCGCCTGGGGCCAACGTCCTGACTTTC. Encoded protein: CASSIGQGAPGANVLTF. V is TRBV19 and J is TRBJ2-6; 8 bases are shared with TRBD1. Germline V lookup: CDR1 LNHDA, CDR2 SQIVND (reference sequence). The ends lost 3 bases at V and 2 bases at J; junction bases unmatched: 6. The CDR3 is made up of 17 amino acids.